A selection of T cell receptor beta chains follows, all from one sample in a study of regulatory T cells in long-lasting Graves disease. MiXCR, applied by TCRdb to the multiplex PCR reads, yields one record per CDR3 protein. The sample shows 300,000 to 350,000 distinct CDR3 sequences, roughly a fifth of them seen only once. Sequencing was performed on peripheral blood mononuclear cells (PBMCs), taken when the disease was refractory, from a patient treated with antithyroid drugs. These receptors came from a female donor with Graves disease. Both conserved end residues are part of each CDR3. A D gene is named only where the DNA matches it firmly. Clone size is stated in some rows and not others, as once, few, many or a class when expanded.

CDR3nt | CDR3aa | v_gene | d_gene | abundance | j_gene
TGTGCCAGCAGCTTAACGCTAGACAGATCCCAAGAGACCCAGTACTTC | CASSLTLDRSQETQYF | TRBV11-2 | NA | NA | TRBJ2-5
TGTGCCAGCTCACCACCCGGGACAGGGAGAAATCAGCCCCAGCATTTT | CASSPPGTGRNQPQHF | TRBV18 | TRBD1 | NA | TRBJ1-5
TGTGCCATCAGTGATGTCTGGGGGAGGACTGAAGCTTTCTTT | CAISDVWGRTEAFF | TRBV10-3 | NA | many | TRBJ1-1
TGTGCCTGGAGTGTTACGCGCGTCTACGGAGGACAGGGGATGAACACTGAAGCTTTCTTT | CAWSVTRVYGGQGMNTEAFF | TRBV30 | TRBD1 | few | TRBJ1-1
TGTGCCAGCAGCTTAAATGGGCTGTGGGAGCGGGCCAGCACAGATACGCAGTATTTT | CASSLNGLWERASTDTQYF | TRBV7-2 | NA | NA | TRBJ2-3
TGTGCCAGCAGTTTAGGGGGACGCACACTAGCGGGAGGGCCCCGGGAGACCCAGTACTTC | CASSLGGRTLAGGPRETQYF | TRBV12-3/TRBV12-4 | TRBD2 | NA | TRBJ2-5
TGTGCCAGCAGCCTAAACAGGAACACCGGGGAGCTGTTTTTT | CASSLNRNTGELFF | TRBV12-3/TRBV12-4 | NA | many | TRBJ2-2
TGTGCCTGGATCCCGAGTAAGGCAAGGTCCCCTGAAGCTTTCTTT | CAWIPSKARSPEAFF | TRBV30 | NA | NA | TRBJ1-1
TGTGCCAGCAGGGCAGCGGGTGGCTCCTACAATGAGCAGTTCTTC | CASRAAGGSYNEQFF | TRBV27 | NA | NA | TRBJ2-1
TGTGCCAGCAGTTTGACTGGGAGGGGAGAAGAGACCCAGTACTTC | CASSLTGRGEETQYF | TRBV27 | TRBD2 | many | TRBJ2-5
TGTGCCATCAGTGAGTACCAATTGGATGGCTACACCTTC | CAISEYQLDGYTF | TRBV10-3 | NA | few | TRBJ1-2
TGTGCCAGCAGCTTAATGTTAGGGGGGGATGGCTACACCTTC | CASSLMLGGDGYTF | TRBV11-2 | NA | many | TRBJ1-2
TGTGCCAGCAGTTTACTTTCAGGTCGCATATCCTATGGCTACACCTTC | CASSLLSGRISYGYTF | TRBV28 | NA | many | TRBJ1-2
TGTGCCAGCACAAGGGGGGGGATTGACGAGCAGTACTTC | CASTRGGIDEQYF | TRBV7-2 | NA | many | TRBJ2-7
TGTGCCAGCAGAGTCACAGGGGGCTACACCGGGGAGCTGTTTTTT | CASRVTGGYTGELFF | TRBV6-1 | TRBD1 | many | TRBJ2-2
TGCAGTGCTAGAGCGGCGGCAGGGGGCGCGACAGATACGCAGTATTTT | CSARAAAGGATDTQYF | TRBV20-1 | TRBD1 | NA | TRBJ2-3
TGCGCCAGCAGCTCCGAGGTTGCAACTAATGAAAAACTGTTTTTT | CASSSEVATNEKLFF | TRBV5-1 | NA | many | TRBJ1-4
TGTGCCAGCAGTTTGCCCCCACCACGAGGGGTCGAGCAGTACTTC | CASSLPPPRGVEQYF | TRBV28 | NA | many | TRBJ2-7
TGTGCCAGTTCAGGGTTCACCGGGGAGCTGTTTTTT | CASSGFTGELFF | TRBV19 | NA | few | TRBJ2-2
TGTGCCAGCAGCCCCCGGGCCCTATGGGCAACAGATACGCAGTATTTT | CASSPRALWATDTQYF | TRBV28 | NA | NA | TRBJ2-3
TGTGCCAGCAGCTTATACGTTACAGGGGGCACTGAAGCTTTCTTT | CASSLYVTGGTEAFF | TRBV7-2 | TRBD1 | many | TRBJ1-1
TGTGCCACCTCCCAGGACCAGGGCGGCCAGCATTTT | CATSQDQGGQHF | TRBV24-1 | NA | many | TRBJ1-5
TGTGCCAGCAGAAGACCCGGGACTAGCGGCTACGAGCAGTACTTC | CASRRPGTSGYEQYF | TRBV6-2/TRBV6-3 | TRBD2 | few | TRBJ2-7
TGTGCCAGCAGCCCGAGGACAGGGGGCTACACTGAAGCTTTCTTT | CASSPRTGGYTEAFF | TRBV7-2 | TRBD1 | few | TRBJ1-1
TGTGCCAGCACTTTCGCGGGAAACTATAATTCACCCCTCCACTTT | CASTFAGNYNSPLHF | TRBV27 | NA | few | TRBJ1-6
TGTGCCAGCAGCTTAGATGGGGGAGGTTCAGGGGAGCAGTTCTTC | CASSLDGGGSGEQFF | TRBV11-3 | NA | NA | TRBJ2-1
TGTGCCAGCAGCCCCCGAGGCAGGAGCTCCTACGAGCAGTACTTC | CASSPRGRSSYEQYF | TRBV27 | NA | many | TRBJ2-7
TGTGCCAGCAGTTTTACTAGCGGGAGGACAGATACGCAGTATTTT | CASSFTSGRTDTQYF | TRBV12-3/TRBV12-4 | TRBD2 | NA | TRBJ2-3
TGTGCCTGGAGACTGCCCTCGGGCTACCTGGGAGAGACCCAGTACTTC | CAWRLPSGYLGETQYF | TRBV30 | NA | NA | TRBJ2-5
TGTGCCAGCAGCCCCCACCGACTAGATATGGGGAACTACGAGCAGTACTTC | CASSPHRLDMGNYEQYF | TRBV14 | NA | NA | TRBJ2-7
TGCGCCAGCAGCACCCAGACAGGTCCCTACGAGCAGTACTTC | CASSTQTGPYEQYF | TRBV5-1 | NA | NA | TRBJ2-7
TGTGCCAGCAGCTTAGTGTACTCACCCCTCCACTTT | CASSLVYSPLHF | TRBV7-2 | NA | many | TRBJ1-6
TGTGCCAGTAATAGCCTAGAAAAACTGTTTTTT | CASNSLEKLFF | TRBV19 | NA | few | TRBJ1-4
TGCAGCGTTGGTCCGGACCCGGGAGTAGGAAACACCATATATTTT | CSVGPDPGVGNTIYF | TRBV29-1 | NA | few | TRBJ1-3
TGCAGTGCTAGAGATGTGGGCAATAGCGCGGAAACCCCAGCTCGGGGGGCCAACGTCCTGACTTTC | CSARDVGNSAETPARGANVLTF | TRBV20-1 | NA | once | TRBJ2-6
TGTGCCTGGATGAACACTGAAGCTTTCTTT | CAWMNTEAFF | TRBV30 | NA | many | TRBJ1-1
TGTGCCAGCAGCTTAGTTGCAGGGCCCCACGAGCAGTACTTC | CASSLVAGPHEQYF | TRBV11-2 | NA | many | TRBJ2-7
TGCAGCGTGGGGACTTTGGCGAACACTGAAGCTTTCTTT | CSVGTLANTEAFF | TRBV29-1 | NA | NA | TRBJ1-1
TGCGCCAGCAGCTTCTTAGCGCGGACAGATACGCAGTATTTT | CASSFLARTDTQYF | TRBV5-1 | NA | NA | TRBJ2-3
TGTGCCAGCTCCCGGGGCCCCCTGGCATCCACTAACTATGGCTACACCTTC | CASSRGPLASTNYGYTF | TRBV2 | NA | few | TRBJ1-2
TGTGCCAGCAGCCGGTCCCGACTTCGGGAGCAGTTCTTC | CASSRSRLREQFF | TRBV27 | NA | NA | TRBJ2-1
TGTGCCAACGGCCTCGCCGTCGGGGGCGCGAGCAATCAGCCCCAGCATTTT | CANGLAVGGASNQPQHF | TRBV2 | NA | many | TRBJ1-5
TGTGCCAGCTCACCAAACAGGGGGCAGCTCCAAGAGACCCAGTACTTC | CASSPNRGQLQETQYF | TRBV18 | TRBD1 | many | TRBJ2-5